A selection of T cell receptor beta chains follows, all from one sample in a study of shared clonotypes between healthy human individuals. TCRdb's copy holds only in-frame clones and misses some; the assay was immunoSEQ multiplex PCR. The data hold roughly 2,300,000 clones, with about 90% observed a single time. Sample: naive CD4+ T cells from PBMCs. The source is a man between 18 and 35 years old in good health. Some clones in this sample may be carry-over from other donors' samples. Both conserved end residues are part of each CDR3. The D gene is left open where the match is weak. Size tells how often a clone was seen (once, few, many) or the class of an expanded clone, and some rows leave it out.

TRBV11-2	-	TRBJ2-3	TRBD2	CASSPGLAGRTDTQYF	TGTGCCAGCAGCCCCGGACTAGCGGGACGCACAGATACGCAGTATTTT
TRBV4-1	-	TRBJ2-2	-	CASSQPGLLGNTGELFF	TGCGCCAGCAGCCAACCCGGACTCCTGGGGAACACCGGGGAGCTGTTTTTT
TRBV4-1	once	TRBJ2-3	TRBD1	CASSQARTGEPDTQYF	TGCGCCAGCAGCCAAGCTCGGACAGGGGAACCAGATACGCAGTATTTT
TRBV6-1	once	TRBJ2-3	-	CASTEVSTDTQYF	TGTGCCAGCACCGAGGTGAGCACAGATACGCAGTATTTT
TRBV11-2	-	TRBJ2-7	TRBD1	CASSSSGDRRGRQYF	TGTGCCAGCAGCTCGTCGGGGGACAGGAGAGGACGGCAGTACTTC
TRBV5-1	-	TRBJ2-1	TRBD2	CASSPAGGMLPYNEQFF	TGCGCCAGCAGCCCCGCGGGGGGGATGCTCCCCTACAATGAGCAGTTCTTC
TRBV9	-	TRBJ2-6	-	CASSAISGANVLTF	TGTGCCAGCAGCGCAATATCTGGGGCCAACGTCCTGACTTTC
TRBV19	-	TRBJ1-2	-	CASSTQGVGDYGYTF	TGTGCCAGTAGTACCCAGGGAGTCGGGGACTATGGCTACACCTTC
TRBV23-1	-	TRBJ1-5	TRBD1	CASSQVRPGTGSKQPQHF	TGCGCCAGCAGTCAAGTCCGGCCCGGGACAGGGTCCAAGCAGCCCCAGCATTTT
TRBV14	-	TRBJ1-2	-	CASSQETGGYGYTF	TGTGCCAGCAGCCAAGAAACAGGCGGTTATGGCTACACCTTC
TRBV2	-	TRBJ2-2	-	CASSGNGYTGELFF	TGTGCCAGCAGTGGAAACGGGTACACCGGGGAGCTGTTTTTT
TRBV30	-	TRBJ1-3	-	CAWSDRGARGNTIYF	TGTGCCTGGAGTGACCGCGGGGCGCGGGGAAACACCATATATTTT
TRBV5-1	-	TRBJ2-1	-	CASSLVVLAGNEQFF	TGCGCCAGCAGCTTGGTTGTTTTGGCTGGAAATGAGCAGTTCTTC
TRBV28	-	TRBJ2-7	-	CASRPGPAYEQYF	TGTGCCAGCCGTCCAGGGCCTGCCTACGAGCAGTACTTC
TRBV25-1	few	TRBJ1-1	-	CASGKGGRSGSF	TGTGCCAGCGGCAAAGGGGGGCGGTCCGGTTCCTTT
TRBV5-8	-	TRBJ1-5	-	CASREPGLAWAQHF	TGTGCCAGCAGGGAGCCGGGACTTGCGTGGGCCCAGCATTTT
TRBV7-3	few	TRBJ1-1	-	CASSFTPNTEAFF	TGTGCCAGCAGCTTTACGCCCAACACTGAAGCTTTCTTT
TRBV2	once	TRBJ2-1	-	CASSAYNEQFF	TGTGCCAGCAGCGCCTACAATGAGCAGTTCTTC
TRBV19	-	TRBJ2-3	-	CASQGEDTQYF	TGTGCCTCCCAGGGTGAGGATACGCAGTATTTT
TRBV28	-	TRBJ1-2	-	CASSFRGGNYGYTF	TGTGCCAGCAGTTTCAGGGGAGGTAACTATGGCTACACCTTC
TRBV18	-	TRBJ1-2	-	CASSPSGFWNGYTF	TGTGCCAGCTCACCGTCGGGGTTTTGGAATGGCTACACCTTC
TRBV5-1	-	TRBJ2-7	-	CASKQATENF	TGCGCCAGCAAGCAGGCCACAGAGAACTTC
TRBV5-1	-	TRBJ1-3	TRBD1	CASSLEGRDRGSGNTIYF	TGCGCCAGCAGCTTGGAGGGCCGGGACAGGGGCTCTGGAAACACCATATATTTT
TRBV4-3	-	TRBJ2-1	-	CASSPTWSSYNEQFF	TGCGCCAGCAGCCCCACTTGGAGCTCCTACAATGAGCAGTTCTTC
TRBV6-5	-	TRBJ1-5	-	CASSYSNAGPQHF	TGTGCCAGCAGTTACTCGAATGCGGGGCCCCAGCATTTT
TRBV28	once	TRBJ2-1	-	CASSPPGLSLHEQFF	TGTGCCAGCAGCCCACCGGGACTCTCTTTGCATGAGCAGTTCTTC
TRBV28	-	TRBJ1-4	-	CASSLGGRFEKLFF	TGTGCCAGCAGTTTGGGGGGGCGTTTTGAAAAACTGTTTTTT
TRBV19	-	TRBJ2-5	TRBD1	CASTPGQGGETQYF	TGTGCCAGTACCCCAGGACAGGGTGGGGAGACCCAGTACTTC
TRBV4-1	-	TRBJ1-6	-	CASSQDPGSSYNSPLHF	TGCGCCAGCAGCCAAGATCCGGGGAGCTCCTATAATTCACCCCTCCACTTT
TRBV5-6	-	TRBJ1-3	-	CASSLLDDPGNTIYF	TGTGCCAGCAGCTTGTTGGATGATCCTGGAAACACCATATATTTT
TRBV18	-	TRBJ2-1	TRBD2	CASSPPGLAGGPGSYNEQFF	TGTGCCAGCTCACCACCCGGACTAGCGGGAGGTCCTGGCTCCTACAATGAGCAGTTCTTC
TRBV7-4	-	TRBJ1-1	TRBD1	CASSLIEEWDSKNTEAFF	TGTGCCAGCAGCTTAATCGAGGAATGGGACAGTAAGAACACTGAAGCTTTCTTT
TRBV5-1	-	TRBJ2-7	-	CASSLAGGVGAYEQYF	TGCGCCAGCAGCTTGGCCGGAGGGGTGGGTGCCTACGAGCAGTACTTC
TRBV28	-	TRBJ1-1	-	CASNPSGGVNQAFF	TGTGCCAGCAACCCCTCTGGGGGGGTAAACCAAGCTTTCTTT
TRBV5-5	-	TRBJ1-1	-	CASSLDRQGSTEAFF	TGTGCCAGCAGCTTGGATAGGCAGGGATCCACTGAAGCTTTCTTT
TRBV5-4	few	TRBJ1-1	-	CASSLGGMDTEAFF	TGTGCCAGCAGCTTGGGGGGGATGGACACTGAAGCTTTCTTT
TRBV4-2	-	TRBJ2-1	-	CASSQDKFDSSYNEQFF	TGTGCCAGCAGCCAAGATAAATTTGACAGCTCCTACAATGAGCAGTTCTTC
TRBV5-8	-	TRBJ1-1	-	CAARGMNTEAFF	TGTGCCGCCCGAGGGATGAACACTGAAGCTTTCTTT
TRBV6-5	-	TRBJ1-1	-	CASLGSGTEAFF	TGTGCCAGCCTAGGGAGTGGCACTGAAGCTTTCTTT
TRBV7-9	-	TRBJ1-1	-	CASSGGLNTEAFF	TGTGCCAGCAGCGGGGGACTGAACACTGAAGCTTTCTTT
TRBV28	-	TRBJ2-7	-	CASSSPGESYEQYF	TGTGCCAGCAGTTCACCGGGAGAGTCCTACGAGCAGTACTTC
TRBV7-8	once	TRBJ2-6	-	CASSFRSAGANVLTF	TGTGCCAGCAGCTTTAGGTCAGCTGGGGCCAACGTCCTGACTTTC
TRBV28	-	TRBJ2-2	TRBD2	CASSPPGTSIDTGELFF	TGTGCCAGCAGCCCCCCCGGGACTAGCATCGACACCGGGGAGCTGTTTTTT
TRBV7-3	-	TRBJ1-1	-	CASSLNPGASTEAFF	TGTGCCAGCAGCTTAAATCCGGGGGCGAGCACTGAAGCTTTCTTT
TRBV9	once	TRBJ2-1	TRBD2	CASSVGGGSAYNEQFF	TGTGCCAGCAGCGTAGGAGGCGGGAGCGCCTACAATGAGCAGTTCTTC
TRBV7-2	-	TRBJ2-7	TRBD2	CASSLGPISTSGYEQYF	TGTGCCAGCAGCCTGGGCCCGATTAGTACTAGCGGGTACGAGCAGTACTTC
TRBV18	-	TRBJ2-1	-	CASSPGASYNEQFF	TGTGCCAGCTCCCCAGGGGCATCCTACAATGAGCAGTTCTTC
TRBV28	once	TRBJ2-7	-	CASSSGGTGISYEQYF	TGTGCCAGCAGTTCCGGCGGGACGGGGATATCCTACGAGCAGTACTTC
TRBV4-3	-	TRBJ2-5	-	CASSQNPGLWETQYF	TGCGCCAGCAGCCAGAATCCAGGGTTGTGGGAGACCCAGTACTTC
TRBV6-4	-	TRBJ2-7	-	CASSGRQYEQYF	TGTGCCAGCAGTGGGCGACAGTACGAGCAGTACTTC
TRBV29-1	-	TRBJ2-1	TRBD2	CSVVLAGDGNEQFF	TGCAGCGTTGTACTAGCGGGAGATGGTAATGAGCAGTTCTTC
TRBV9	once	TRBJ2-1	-	CASSVGSLSNEQFF	TGTGCCAGCAGCGTAGGAAGCCTATCCAATGAGCAGTTCTTC
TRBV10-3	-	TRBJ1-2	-	CAIQGLNNYGYTF	TGTGCCATACAGGGCCTTAATAACTATGGCTACACCTTC
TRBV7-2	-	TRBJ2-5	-	CASSLSPLAGRGYQETQYF	TGTGCCAGCAGCTTATCCCCCTTGGCAGGGAGGGGGTACCAAGAGACCCAGTACTTC
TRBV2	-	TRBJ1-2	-	CASSKDSYGYTF	TGTGCCAGCAGTAAAGACAGCTATGGCTACACCTTC